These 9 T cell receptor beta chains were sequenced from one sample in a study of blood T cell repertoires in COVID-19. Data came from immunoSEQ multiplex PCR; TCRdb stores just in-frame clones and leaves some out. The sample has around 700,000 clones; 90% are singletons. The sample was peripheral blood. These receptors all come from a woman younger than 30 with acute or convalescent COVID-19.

The CDR3, as DNA: TGTGCCACCAGCAGTCGCAGGGGTGAGCAGTACTTC. Its protein product is CATSSRRGEQYF. J is TRBJ2-7 and V is TRBV15; D might be TRBD1 (6 bases). The CDR3 is 12 amino acids. Germline CDR1 reads LNHNV; CDR2 reads YYDKDF (reference sequence). V lost 3 bases and J 7 bases, leaving 10 bases between the germline ends.

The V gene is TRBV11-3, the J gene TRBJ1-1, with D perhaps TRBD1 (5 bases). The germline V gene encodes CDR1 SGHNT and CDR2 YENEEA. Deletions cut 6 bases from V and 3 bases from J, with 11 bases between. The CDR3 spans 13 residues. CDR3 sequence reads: CASSSQGDTEAFF. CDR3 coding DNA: TGTGCCAGCAGTTCTCAGGGTGACACTGAAGCTTTCTTT.

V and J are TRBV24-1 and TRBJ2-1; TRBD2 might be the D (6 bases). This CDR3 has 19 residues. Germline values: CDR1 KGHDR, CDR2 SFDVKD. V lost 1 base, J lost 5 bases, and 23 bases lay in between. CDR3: CATSDLPRRDQGKDNEQFF. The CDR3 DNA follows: TGTGCCACCAGTGATTTACCGAGGAGGGACCAAGGGAAGGACAATGAGCAGTTCTTC.

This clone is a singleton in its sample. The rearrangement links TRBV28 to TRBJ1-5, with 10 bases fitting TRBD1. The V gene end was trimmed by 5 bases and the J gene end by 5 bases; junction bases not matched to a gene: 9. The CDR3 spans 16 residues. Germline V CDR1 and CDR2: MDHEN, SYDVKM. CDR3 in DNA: TGTGCCAGCAGTGTGCCGGGACAGGGGTTTTATCAGCCCCAGCATTTT. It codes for CASSVPGQGFYQPQHF. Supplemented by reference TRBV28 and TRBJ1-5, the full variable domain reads DVKVTQSSRYLVKRTGEKVFLECVQDMDHENMFWYRQDPGLGLRLIYFSYDVKMKEKGDIPEGYSVSREKKERFSLILESASTNQTSMYLCASSVPGQGFYQPQHFGDGTRLSIL.

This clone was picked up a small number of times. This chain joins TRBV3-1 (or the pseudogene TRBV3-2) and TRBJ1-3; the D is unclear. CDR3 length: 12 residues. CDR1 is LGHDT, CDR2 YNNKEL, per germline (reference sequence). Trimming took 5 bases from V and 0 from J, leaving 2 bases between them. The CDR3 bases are TGTGCCAGCAGCTACTCTGGAAACACCATATATTTT. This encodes CASSYSGNTIYF.

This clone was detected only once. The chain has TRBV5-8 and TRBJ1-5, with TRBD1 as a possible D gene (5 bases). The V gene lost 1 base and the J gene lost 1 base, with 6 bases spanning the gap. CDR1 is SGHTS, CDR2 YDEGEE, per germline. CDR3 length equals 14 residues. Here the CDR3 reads CASSLQGSNQPQHF. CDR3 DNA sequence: TGTGCCAGCAGCTTGCAGGGAAGCAATCAGCCCCAGCATTTT.

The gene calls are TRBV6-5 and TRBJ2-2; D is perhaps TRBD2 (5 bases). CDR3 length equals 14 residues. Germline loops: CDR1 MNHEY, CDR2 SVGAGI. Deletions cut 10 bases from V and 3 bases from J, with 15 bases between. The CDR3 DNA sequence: TGTGCCACCACCCGTCTCGGGGACACCGGGGAGCTGTTTTTT. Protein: CATTRLGDTGELFF.

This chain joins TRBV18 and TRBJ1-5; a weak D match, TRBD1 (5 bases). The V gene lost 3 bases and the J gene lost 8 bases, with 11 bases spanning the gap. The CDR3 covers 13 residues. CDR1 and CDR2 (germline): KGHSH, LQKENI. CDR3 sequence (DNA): TGTGCCAGCTCACCCAGGGAGCGGGAGCCCCAGCATTTT. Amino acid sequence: CASSPREREPQHF.

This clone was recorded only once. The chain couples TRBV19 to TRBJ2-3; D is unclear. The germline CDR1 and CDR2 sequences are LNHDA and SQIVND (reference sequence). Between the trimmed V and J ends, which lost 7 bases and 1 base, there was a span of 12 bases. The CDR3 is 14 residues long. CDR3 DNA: TGTGCCAGTACGAACCCTGGAGGCACAGATACGCAGTATTTT. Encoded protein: CASTNPGGTDTQYF.